The 29 T cell receptor beta chains presented below share a single source sample, sequenced in a study of T cell repertoires in cytomegalovirus infection (dated by TCRdb to about 2019). Data came from an Illumina HiSeq 1500. Starting from the raw public reads, TCRdb applied fastp trimming at Q25, assembled clones with MiXCR and retained in-frame beta chains. CDR3 protein sequences are deduplicated, and each keeps its most common genes and DNA. Counted in this sample were about a million distinct CDR3 sequences; 31% of them appeared once. The ten largest clonotypes hold roughly an eighth of the sample. The antigens of these receptors remain unknown. The sample's treatment or condition, from its label and the paper: in vitro stimulation with specific CMV peptide epitopes to enrich CMV-specific T cells. The specimen comprised cultured CD8+ T cells from PBMCs, sampled from culture after CMV antigen stimulation. Receptors were obtained from a human donor in good health (CMV status not recorded). Some clones in this sample may be carry-over from other donors' samples.

The chain couples TRBV7-9 to TRBJ1-2, with 8 bases aligning to TRBD1. The CDR3 runs to 17 residues. From germline, CDR1 is SEHNR and CDR2 FQNEAQ (reference sequence). After removal of 0 bases from V and 0 bases from J, the junction contained 6 bases not matched to a gene. The CDR3 protein is CASSLAGDRTSNYGYTF. The CDR3, as DNA: TGTGCCAGCAGCTTAGCAGGGGACAGGACTTCTAACTATGGCTACACCTTC.

This sequence joins TRBV7-9 and TRBJ2-5, with 13 bases identical to TRBD2. Germline V gene sequence: CDR1 SEHNR, CDR2 FQNEAQ (reference sequence). The J segment lost 1 base and the V segment lost 5 bases, leaving 7 bases of the junction unmatched. CDR3 length equals 17 residues. The CDR3 loop is CASSGTSGAGFQETQYF. For the CDR3, the DNA is TGTGCCAGCAGCGGGACTAGCGGGGCCGGATTCCAAGAGACCCAGTACTTC.

The rearrangement joins TRBV10-3 to TRBJ2-1; D is perhaps TRBD2 (5 bases). The germline V and J ends were trimmed by 3 bases and 8 bases, with 14 bases remaining between them. Germline V CDR1 and CDR2: ENHRY, SYGVKD. The CDR3 sequence is 14 residues long. CDR3 sequence (DNA): TGTGCCATCAGTGACCCTACAGAGGGCGATGAGCAGTTCTTC. This codes for CAISDPTEGDEQFF.

This clonotype was counted at least ten times. DNA for the CDR3: TGTGCCAGCCGCACTAACGGTGAGCAGTTCTTC. Protein: CASRTNGEQFF. The gene calls are TRBV7-2 and TRBJ2-1, with D uncertain. Trimming took off 8 bases at V and 9 bases at J, with 11 bases between the two ends. The germline gives CDR1 SGHTA, CDR2 FQGNSA. This CDR3 has 11 residues.

In its sample, this clonotype was seen a few times. The CDR3 coding sequence is TGTGCCAGCAGTATAGGGACAGGGGCTGAAAAACTGTTTTTT. Residues: CASSIGTGAEKLFF. The genes are TRBV12-3 or TRBV12-4 and TRBJ1-4; 10 bases are shared with TRBD1. V lost 5 bases, J lost 7 bases, and 4 bases stayed unmatched. This CDR3 has 14 amino acids.

The chain joins TRBV7-6 to TRBJ2-2; D is uncertain. CDR3 length: 18 amino acids. V was cut by 5 bases and J by 6 bases, with 25 bases left in between. The germline V gene encodes CDR1 SGHVS and CDR2 FNYEAQ. This chain's CDR3 is CASSPSTPTYYNAGELFF. CDR3 coding DNA: TGTGCCAGCAGCCCAAGCACCCCGACCTACTATAACGCCGGGGAGCTGTTTTTT.

J is TRBJ2-5 and V is TRBV4-3, with 11 bases aligning to TRBD2. Per germline, CDR1 LGHNA and CDR2 YSLEER. The CDR3 runs to 19 residues. Germline trimming cut 0 bases from V and 2 bases from J; bases unmatched to any gene: 11. DNA of the CDR3: TGCGCCAGCAGCCAAGATGTAGCGGGGGGGCTTAGCGGACAAGAGACCCAGTACTTC. Translating it yields CASSQDVAGGLSGQETQYF.

A few counts support this clonotype. The V call is TRBV10-2, the J call TRBJ2-7, with D hard to call. V lost 6 bases to trimming and J lost 2 bases, with 14 bases between them. Germline V gives CDR1 WSHSY, CDR2 SAAADI. The CDR3 totals 14 residues. The DNA for the CDR3 is TGCGCCAGCAGGACCGAACTATTACCCTACGAGCAGTACTTC. Translating it yields CASRTELLPYEQYF.

This clonotype occurred a few times. The chain has TRBV6-5 and TRBJ2-3; D gene ambiguous. The CDR3 is 13 amino acids. Trimming removed 7 bases from V and 0 bases from J, with 8 bases in between. Germline CDR1 MNHEY, CDR2 SVGAGI. CDR3 DNA: TGTGCCAGCAATGACCTTAGCACAGATACGCAGTATTTT. Its translation: CASNDLSTDTQYF.

Remarks on this clonotype: A single base separates this from a much larger clone, so it may be a read error. The rearrangement links TRBV7-2 to TRBJ1-6; tentative D call: TRBD1 (5 bases). The length of the CDR3 is 14 residues. The germline V gene encodes CDR1 SGHTA and CDR2 FQGNSA. The CDR3 DNA is TGTGTCAGCAGCACGGGGACCGCTTATTCACCCCTCCACTTT. It translates to CVSSTGTAYSPLHF.

The chain joins TRBV19 to TRBJ2-6; D is ambiguous. CDR1 LNHDA and CDR2 SQIVND come from the germline V gene (reference sequence). V lost 5 bases and J lost 0, with 11 bases in between. The CDR3 has 16 amino acids. The CDR3 DNA reads as TGTGCCAGTAGTCTTTCACCCTACTCTGGGGCCAACGTCCTGACTTTC. It encodes CASSLSPYSGANVLTF.

Turning to this clonotype: This clone may be a read error of a much larger clone one base away. The chain has TRBV4-2 and TRBJ2-1; 10 positions agree with TRBD2. This CDR3 comprises 16 residues. Per the germline V gene, CDR1 is LGHNA and CDR2 is YNFKEQ. As DNA, the CDR3 is TGTACCAGCAGCCAAGAGATAGCGGGGGGACCCAATGAGCAGTTCTTC. Amino acid sequence: CTSSQEIAGGPNEQFF.

This clonotype was counted many times. CDR3 coding DNA: TGTGCCAGCAGTCTCACAGGTCTCGGATCACCCCTCCACTTT. Residues: CASSLTGLGSPLHF. The rearrangement links TRBV12-3 or TRBV12-4 to TRBJ1-6; a possible D gene is TRBD1 (5 bases). V lost 5 bases and J 10 bases, leaving 15 bases between the germline ends. CDR3 length: 14 residues.

This sequence joins TRBV3-1 and TRBJ2-5; D unresolved. The CDR3 runs to 10 residues. The V gene lost 3 bases and the J gene lost 7 bases, with 3 bases spanning the gap. Per germline, CDR1 LGHDT and CDR2 YNNKEL (reference sequence). Here the CDR3 reads CASSQWTQYF. CDR3 nucleotides: TGTGCCAGCAGCCAGTGGACCCAGTACTTC.

This clonotype was picked up a small number of times. The genes are TRBV20-1 and TRBJ1-2; D is perhaps TRBD1 (5 bases). The germline CDR1 and CDR2 sequences are DFQATT and SNEGSKA (reference sequence). The germline V and J ends were trimmed by 0 bases and 2 bases, with 7 bases remaining between them. This CDR3 has 13 residues. In DNA, the CDR3 is TGCAGTGCTAGAGAGGGGACCAACTATGGCTACACCTTC. Translated, it gives CSAREGTNYGYTF.

The table lists this clonotype with a few counts. The rearrangement links TRBV6-2 or TRBV6-3 to TRBJ2-6; no clear D gene. The V gene lost 2 bases and the J gene lost 0 bases, with 5 bases spanning the gap. The CDR3 runs 15 residues. The germline gives CDR1 MNHEY, CDR2 SVGEGT. CDR3 nucleotide sequence: TGTGCCAGCAGTTACCGCTACTCTGGGGCCAACGTCCTGACTTTC. It encodes CASSYRYSGANVLTF.

The chain is built from TRBV19 and TRBJ1-3, with no clear D. Germline V lookup: CDR1 LNHDA, CDR2 SQIVND (reference sequence). This CDR3 region has 16 residues. V lost 1 base, J lost 7 bases, and 17 bases lay in between. The CDR3: CASSIATEPRLNTIYF. The CDR3 bases are TGTGCCAGTAGTATAGCCACGGAACCCCGCTTGAACACCATATATTTT.

The V and J genes are TRBV6-5 and TRBJ2-2; D not resolved. This CDR3 is 8 amino acids long. Trimming took off 3 bases at V and 16 bases at J, with 3 bases between the two ends. Germline V CDR1 and CDR2: MNHEY, SVGAGI. The CDR3 sequence is CASSYKFF. CDR3 in DNA: TGTGCCAGCAGTTATAAGTTTTTT.

This chain joins TRBV12-3 or TRBV12-4 and TRBJ2-1; TRBD1 agrees at 7 bases. V shed 5 bases, J shed 0 bases, and the junction held 7 bases outside the gene matches. This CDR3 is built from 16 residues. DNA for the CDR3: TGTGCCAGCAGTCAGCCGGGACAGAGCTCCTACAATGAGCAGTTCTTC. Translating gives CASSQPGQSSYNEQFF.

This clonotype was seen a few times. The DNA for the CDR3 is TGTGCCAGCAGCGCGGGACAGGGGGCGAGAGAGCAGTACGTC. This translates into CASSAGQGAREQYV. This chain uses TRBV6-2 or TRBV6-3 with TRBJ2-7; the match to TRBD1 covers 12 bases. Looked up from germline, CDR1 is MNHEY and CDR2 is SVGEGT. The CDR3 is 14 residues long. V lost 6 bases to trimming and J lost 7 bases; unmatched junction nucleotides: 7.

The chain has TRBV6-2 or TRBV6-3 and TRBJ2-7; D not resolved. V lost 9 bases and J 0 bases, leaving 12 bases between the germline ends. The CDR3 has 13 residues. The V gene's germline CDR1 is MNHEY and CDR2 SVGEGT. CDR3 sequence (DNA): TGTGCCAGTCTCAGCCCGGACTCCTACGAGCAGTACGTC. This codes for CASLSPDSYEQYV.

V and J are TRBV7-6 and TRBJ1-1; D is unclear. The V and J ends lost 2 bases and 2 bases respectively, with 12 bases between them. The CDR3 is made up of 15 amino acids. Germline V lookup: CDR1 SGHVS, CDR2 FNYEAQ. The CDR3 DNA is TGTGCCAGCAGCTTATACGGGGAAGGAAACACTGAAGCTTTCTTT. Residues: CASSLYGEGNTEAFF.

The chain joins TRBV7-8 to TRBJ2-3; D not resolved. V shed 2 bases and J shed 5 bases, with 8 bases lying between them. Germline CDR1 reads SGHVS; CDR2 reads FQNEAQ. The CDR3 covers 13 residues. CDR3 sequence reads: CASSLLSKDTQYF. The CDR3 bases are TGTGCCAGCAGCTTATTGTCGAAAGATACGCAGTATTTT.

The chain has TRBV6-5 and TRBJ1-1; TRBD1 aligns across 7 bases. V trimming: 10 bases; J trimming: 2 bases; junction bases outside the gene matches: 22. Looked up from germline, CDR1 is MNHEY and CDR2 is SVGAGI. The CDR3 is 18 residues long. The CDR3 here is CANRLGIPGTVLNTEAFF. In DNA form, the CDR3 reads TGTGCCAACAGACTCGGGATTCCCGGGACAGTCCTAAACACTGAAGCTTTCTTT.

This clonotype turned up a few times. As DNA, the CDR3 is TGCGCCAGCAGCCCGACGGCGGGGGGAAGCACAGATACGCAGTATTTT. Its translation is CASSPTAGGSTDTQYF. This chain links TRBV5-1 with TRBJ2-3; 8 nucleotides match TRBD2. Germline V gene data show CDR1 as SGHRS and CDR2 as YFSETQ. Trimming removed 4 bases from V and 0 bases from J; junction bases left unmatched: 7. The CDR3 loop spans 16 amino acids.

This clonotype was seen a single time. The genes are TRBV7-4 and TRBJ2-7; maybe TRBD1 (7 bases). Germline lookup yields CDR1 SGHVT and CDR2 SQSDAQ. There are 15 residues in the CDR3. V gave up 2 bases and J gave up 2 bases, with 13 bases separating them. DNA for the CDR3: TGTGCCAGCAGCTTATCTACAGGGGAGGCCTACGAGCAGTACTTC. This encodes CASSLSTGEAYEQYF.

The V gene is TRBV5-1, the J gene TRBJ1-2; D remains unclear. The CDR3 consists of 14 residues. V was trimmed by 4 bases and J by 4 bases, leaving 14 bases between them. Germline CDR1 is SGHRS and CDR2 is YFSETQ. The CDR3 spells CASSGRESSYGYTF. DNA of the CDR3: TGCGCCAGCAGCGGCCGGGAAAGCTCCTATGGCTACACCTTC.

The rearrangement joins TRBV27 to TRBJ1-2, with 7 bases identical to TRBD1. This CDR3 contains 18 residues. The V gene end was trimmed by 0 bases and the J gene end by 0 bases; junction bases not matched to a gene: 10. Per the germline V gene, CDR1 is MNHEY and CDR2 is SMNVEV (reference sequence). CDR3 coding DNA: TGTGCCAGCAGTTTATCCCCAATGACAGGGCCGTCTAACTATGGCTACACCTTC. Its protein product is CASSLSPMTGPSNYGYTF.

For this clonotype: Being one base from a much bigger clone, this may be a read error. This chain's CDR3 is CANSLDRTYGYTF. CDR3 DNA sequence: TGTGCCAACAGCCTGGACAGGACTTATGGCTACACCTTC. The rearrangement links TRBV27 to TRBJ1-2; 7 bases are a match to TRBD1. Trimming at V came to 10 bases and at J to 5 bases, leaving 10 bases not matched to a gene. The CDR3 has 13 residues. CDR1 is MNHEY and CDR2 is SMNVEV in the germline V gene (reference sequence).